The 31 T cell receptor beta chains below were found in one sample sequenced in a study of cytomegalovirus exposure and HLA in healthy donors. Primers included in the PCR were 60 Vbeta and 13 Jbeta primers. TCRdb keeps only in-frame clones here, not all; method: immunoSEQ multiplex PCR. The sample holds approximately 120,000 clones, 74% seen once. Sequenced: PBMCs. These receptors all come from a human donor in good health.

This clone appeared a few times. The V and J genes are TRBV6-5 and TRBJ2-3, with TRBD2 matching over 7 bases. Germline CDR1 reads MNHEY; CDR2 reads SVGAGI. J was trimmed by 0 bases and V by 4 bases; bases with no gene match: 4. CDR3 length: 15 amino acids. As DNA, the CDR3 is TGTGCCAGCAGTTCACTAGCGCCGAGCACAGATACGCAGTATTTT. The encoded protein is CASSSLAPSTDTQYF.

The CDR3 spells CASSHGDRAGYTF. The CDR3 DNA reads as TGTGCCAGCAGTCACGGGGACAGGGCAGGCTACACCTTC. V usage is TRBV7-2 and J usage is TRBJ1-2, with 9 bases matching TRBD1. The CDR3 loop spans 13 amino acids. V shed 6 bases and J 8 bases; nucleotides not matched to a gene: 7. Germline lookup yields CDR1 SGHTA and CDR2 FQGNSA.

This chain links TRBV14 with TRBJ2-5; perhaps TRBD1 as D (5 bases). CDR1 and CDR2 from the germline V gene are SGHDN and FVKESK. Deletions cut 2 bases from V and 4 bases from J, with 14 bases between. The CDR3 consists of 15 residues. This CDR3 is CASSQWQGSGETQYF. CDR3 nucleotides: TGTGCCAGCAGCCAATGGCAGGGAAGTGGAGAGACCCAGTACTTC.

The CDR3 loop reads CASSSSGHTTNEKLFF. Here the CDR3 DNA reads TGTGCCAGCAGTTCTTCTGGACACACAACTAATGAAAAACTGTTTTTT. The V gene is TRBV6-5, the J gene TRBJ1-4; maybe TRBD1 (5 bases). The V and J ends lost 4 bases and 0 bases respectively, with 12 bases between them. The CDR3 consists of 16 residues. The V gene's germline CDR1 is MNHEY and CDR2 SVGAGI.

The rearrangement uses TRBV7-2 and TRBJ2-7; TRBD2 aligns across 13 bases. Germline CDR1 and CDR2: SGHTA and FQGNSA. The CDR3 loop spans 16 amino acids. V was clipped by 1 base and J by 3 bases; unmatched bases: 3. The DNA for the CDR3 is TGTGCCAGCAGCTTAGACTGGACTAGCGGGAGCTACGAGCAGTACTTC. Its translation: CASSLDWTSGSYEQYF. Together with reference TRBV7-2 and TRBJ2-7, the CDR3 gives the full variable domain: GAGVSQSPSNKVTEKGKDVELRCDPISGHTALYWYRQSLGQGLEFLIYFQGNSAPDKSGLPSDRFSAERTGGSVSTLTIQRTQQEDSAVYLCASSLDWTSGSYEQYFGPGTRLTVT.

CDR3 nucleotide sequence: TGTGCCAGCGTCCCCTCCGCAGCGGGAGGGCTTTACGAGCAGTACTTC. It encodes CASVPSAAGGLYEQYF. The chain employs TRBV7-9 and TRBJ2-7; 10 nucleotides line up with TRBD2. Germline V gives CDR1 SEHNR, CDR2 FQNEAQ (reference sequence). With V trimmed by 8 bases and J by 4 bases, 14 bases remained unmatched. CDR3 size: 16 residues.

V and J are TRBV7-2 and TRBJ1-1, with a possible D match to TRBD1 (6 bases). In germline, CDR1 is SGHTA, CDR2 FQGNSA. V lost 5 bases, J lost 6 bases, and 25 bases lay in between. The CDR3 is 17 residues long. The CDR3 loop is CASSPSNNPGRQAEAFF. In DNA form, the CDR3 reads TGTGCCAGCAGCCCCTCGAACAATCCGGGGAGACAGGCTGAAGCTTTCTTT. Looking up the rest from reference TRBV7-2 and TRBJ1-1 gives the full variable domain: GAGVSQSPSNKVTEKGKDVELRCDPISGHTALYWYRQSLGQGLEFLIYFQGNSAPDKSGLPSDRFSAERTGGSVSTLTIQRTQQEDSAVYLCASSPSNNPGRQAEAFFGQGTRLTVV.

The rearrangement links TRBV15 to TRBJ1-1; 7 bases agree with TRBD1. Per germline, CDR1 LNHNV and CDR2 YYDKDF (reference sequence). With V trimmed by 0 bases and J by 3 bases, 1 base remained unmatched. The CDR3 spans 14 residues. CDR3 sequence reads: CATSRDQGDTEAFF. The CDR3 nucleotides read TGTGCCACCAGCAGAGATCAGGGGGACACTGAAGCTTTCTTT.

V is TRBV6-5 and J is TRBJ1-2, with TRBD1 matching over 7 bases. Germline lookup yields CDR1 MNHEY and CDR2 SVGAGI. This CDR3 comprises 13 residues. Trimming cost V 6 bases and J 7 bases; bases outside gene matches: 8. The CDR3 protein is CASRTPTGSGYTF. DNA of the CDR3: TGTGCCAGCAGGACCCCGACAGGGTCTGGCTACACCTTC.

V usage is TRBV10-3 and J usage is TRBJ1-1; TRBD1 aligns across 7 bases. The CDR3 is made up of 14 amino acids. Germline CDR1 reads ENHRY; CDR2 reads SYGVKD. Losses at the gene ends were 7 bases for V and 0 bases for J; bases not matched to a gene: 5. The CDR3 DNA sequence: TGTGCCATCAAAGGGGGCGAGTTGAACACTGAAGCTTTCTTT. As protein: CAIKGGELNTEAFF.

The chain is built from TRBV18 and TRBJ2-5, with D uncertain. Germline V CDR1 and CDR2: KGHSH, LQKENI. The CDR3 is made up of 13 amino acids. Trimming took off 4 bases at V and 1 base at J, with 7 bases between the two ends. As DNA, the CDR3 is TGTGCCAGCTCACATGTTAGCCAAGAGACCCAGTACTTC. Translation: CASSHVSQETQYF.

J is TRBJ2-5 and V is TRBV18; D unclear. The V gene lost 0 bases and the J gene lost 2 bases, with 4 bases spanning the gap. Germline V gene data show CDR1 as KGHSH and CDR2 as LQKENI. This CDR3 has 13 amino acids. CDR3 sequence reads: CASSPPAQETQYF. In DNA form, the CDR3 reads TGTGCCAGCTCACCACCGGCTCAAGAGACCCAGTACTTC.

The count of this clone is one. The chain links TRBV6-6 to TRBJ1-1; unclear D gene. The CDR3 consists of 13 residues. Germline V lookup: CDR1 MNHNY, CDR2 SVGAGI (reference sequence). The V gene lost 2 bases and the J gene lost 1 base, with 5 bases spanning the gap. The CDR3 reads CASSYGGNTEAFF. The CDR3 region has the DNA TGTGCCAGCAGTTACGGAGGGAACACTGAAGCTTTCTTT.

The count of this clone is one. This sequence joins TRBV29-1 and TRBJ2-2, with 14 bases matching TRBD2. This CDR3 contains 18 residues. The J segment lost 6 bases and the V segment lost 4 bases, leaving 13 bases of the junction unmatched. The germline V gene has CDR1 SQVTM and CDR2 ANQGSEA. CDR3 sequence reads: CSVGGPGTSGSEAGELFF. The CDR3 DNA is TGCAGCGTTGGAGGCCCCGGGACTAGCGGGAGTGAGGCCGGGGAGCTGTTTTTT.

The chain has TRBV27 and TRBJ2-1; D is perhaps TRBD1 (5 bases). Germline V gene lookup returns CDR1 MNHEY and CDR2 SMNVEV (reference sequence). CDR3 length: 16 residues. Trimming took off 1 base at V and 5 bases at J, with 15 bases between the two ends. The CDR3, as DNA: TGTGCCAGCAGTTTATTCTTCCAGGGCCAAAACAATGAGCAGTTCTTC. As protein: CASSLFFQGQNNEQFF.

The chain carries TRBV10-2 and TRBJ1-6, with 9 bases fitting TRBD1. This CDR3 comprises 17 residues. The germline CDR1 and CDR2 sequences are WSHSY and SAAADI. V lost 6 bases, J lost 9 bases, and 15 bases stayed unmatched. CDR3 nucleotide sequence: TGCGCCAGCAGCCTTCTCCGGGACAGGGCTTTCGGTTCACCCCTCCACTTT. Residues: CASSLLRDRAFGSPLHF.

The chain couples TRBV4-1 to TRBJ1-3, with 9 bases lining up with TRBD1. The CDR3 is 16 amino acids. CDR1 MGHRA and CDR2 YSYEKL come from the germline V gene. The V gene end was trimmed by 4 bases and the J gene end by 0 bases; junction bases not matched to a gene: 4. The CDR3 region has the DNA TGCGCCAGCAGCCCCGGACAGGGGAGCTCTGGAAACACCATATATTTT. This encodes CASSPGQGSSGNTIYF.

The V gene is TRBV28, the J gene TRBJ2-4; D is possibly TRBD2 (5 bases). In germline, CDR1 is MDHEN, CDR2 SYDVKM. The CDR3 runs to 15 residues. Trimming left V 2 bases short and J 7 bases short, with 15 bases between. The CDR3 DNA is TGTGCCAGCAGTTTAATAGGTGAGGGTAGGAACATTCAGTACTTC. Its translation is CASSLIGEGRNIQYF.

This sequence joins TRBV11-2 and TRBJ2-7; no clear D gene. Germline-derived CDR1 and CDR2 are SGHAT and FQNNGV. V lost 5 bases and J 3 bases, leaving 17 bases between the germline ends. CDR3 length: 15 residues. CDR3 in DNA: TGTGCCAGCAGCACTACTCCGGGTCAAATCTACGAGCAGTACTTC. Its protein is CASSTTPGQIYEQYF.

This rearrangement joins TRBV6-4 to TRBJ2-2; D remains ambiguous. This CDR3 is built from 13 residues. CDR1 and CDR2 from the germline V gene are MRHNA and SNTAGT. Trimming removed 0 bases from V and 3 bases from J, with 2 bases in between. The CDR3 bases are TGTGCCAGCAGTGACTCCGACACCGGGGAGCTGTTTTTT. It specifies CASSDSDTGELFF.

This chain connects TRBV5-5 to TRBJ1-1; TRBD1 aligns across 10 bases. CDR1 is SGHKS, CDR2 YYEKEE, per germline (reference sequence). Germline trimming cut 4 bases from V and 4 bases from J; bases unmatched to any gene: 4. The CDR3 is made up of 14 amino acids. CDR3 DNA sequence: TGTGCCAGCAGCACGTGGACAGGGGGCACTGAAGCTTTCTTT. It is translated as CASSTWTGGTEAFF.

In its sample, this clone was seen once. The gene calls are TRBV7-6 and TRBJ2-7; weak D call: TRBD2 (5 bases). CDR1 is SGHVS, CDR2 FNYEAQ, per germline. The V end lost 4 bases, the J end lost 6 bases, and 10 bases lay between the germline ends. The CDR3 sequence is 12 residues long. The CDR3 reads CASSYTRSEQYF. The CDR3 DNA reads TGTGCCAGCAGCTACACTAGAAGCGAGCAGTACTTC.

The chain links TRBV30 to TRBJ1-1, with 9 bases lining up with TRBD1. This CDR3 has 13 residues. The J segment lost 4 bases and the V segment lost 4 bases, leaving 4 bases of the junction unmatched. Germline CDR1 GTSNPN, CDR2 SVGIG (reference sequence). The CDR3 loop is CAWKKTGGTEAFF. CDR3 in DNA: TGTGCCTGGAAGAAGACAGGGGGCACTGAAGCTTTCTTT.

This chain connects TRBV28 to TRBJ1-6, with a possible D match to TRBD1 (6 bases). Trimming stripped 6 bases from V and 0 bases from J, with 12 bases between. The CDR3 is 16 residues long. The V gene's germline CDR1 is MDHEN and CDR2 SYDVKM. CDR3 nucleotides: TGTGCCAGCAGGCCTACAGGGAGCTCCTATAATTCACCCCTCCACTTT. Translating it yields CASRPTGSSYNSPLHF.

This clone was seen just once. The rearrangement joins TRBV5-1 to TRBJ2-1; TRBD1 agrees at 9 bases. CDR3 length equals 14 residues. The germline gives CDR1 SGHRS, CDR2 YFSETQ. Unmatched junction bases numbered 3, after V lost 4 bases and J lost 4 bases. CDR3 nucleotides: TGCGCCAGCAGCATGACAGGGGGATACAATGAGCAGTTCTTC. It codes for CASSMTGGYNEQFF. The full variable domain, completed using reference TRBV5-1 and TRBJ2-1, is KAGVTQTPRYLIKTRGQQVTLSCSPISGHRSVSWYQQTPGQGLQFLFEYFSETQRNKGNFPGRFSGRQFSNSRSEMNVSTLELGDSALYLCASSMTGGYNEQFFGPGTRLTVL.

As DNA, the CDR3 is TGCGCCAGCAGCCAAGCAGAAGGGGGTCAGCCCCAGCATTTT. This sequence encodes CASSQAEGGQPQHF. The V call is TRBV4-1, the J call TRBJ1-5; TRBD1 is a possible D gene (6 bases). Germline-derived CDR1 and CDR2 are MGHRA and YSYEKL. V was cut by 1 base and J by 6 bases, with 10 bases left in between. The CDR3 sequence is 14 residues long.

The chain joins TRBV6-1 to TRBJ1-1; D might be TRBD1 (5 bases). The V end was cut by 6 bases, the J end by 6 bases, with 17 bases between. The CDR3 is 14 residues long. Germline lookup yields CDR1 MNHNS and CDR2 SASEGT. This CDR3 is CASRQAAREAEAFF. In DNA, the CDR3 is TGTGCCAGCAGGCAAGCGGCCAGGGAGGCTGAAGCTTTCTTT.

This chain links TRBV7-9 with TRBJ2-5; possibly TRBD2 for D (5 bases). The CDR3 runs to 15 residues. In germline, CDR1 is SEHNR, CDR2 FQNEAQ (reference sequence). V lost 4 bases and J 0 bases, leaving 12 bases between the germline ends. CDR3 loop: CASSSGNLDQETQYF. CDR3 bases: TGTGCCAGCAGCTCCGGGAATTTGGACCAAGAGACCCAGTACTTC.

V usage is TRBV27 and J usage is TRBJ1-5; TRBD1 matches at 10 bases. The CDR3 is 16 residues long. Germline CDR1 is MNHEY and CDR2 is SMNVEV (reference sequence). Losses at the gene ends were 5 bases for V and 3 bases for J; bases not matched to a gene: 7. The CDR3 DNA reads TGTGCCAGCAGTCCGTTGGACAGGGGGATCAATCAGCCCCAGCATTTT. It translates to CASSPLDRGINQPQHF.

CDR3 sequence reads: CASSWTRSNQPQHF. The DNA of the CDR3 is TGTGCCAGCAGTTGGACACGTAGCAATCAGCCCCAGCATTTT. The chain is built from TRBV28 and TRBJ1-5, with D tentatively TRBD1 (5 bases). The CDR3 covers 14 residues. The germline gives CDR1 MDHEN, CDR2 SYDVKM. V lost 4 bases and J lost 0, with 7 bases in between. The complete variable domain, with remaining parts taken from reference TRBV28 and TRBJ1-5, reads DVKVTQSSRYLVKRTGEKVFLECVQDMDHENMFWYRQDPGLGLRLIYFSYDVKMKEKGDIPEGYSVSREKKERFSLILESASTNQTSMYLCASSWTRSNQPQHFGDGTRLSIL.

The chain employs TRBV4-1 and TRBJ1-1, with no clear D. Trimming removed 6 bases from V and 0 bases from J, with 8 bases in between. Germline V CDR1 and CDR2: MGHRA, YSYEKL. CDR3 length: 13 residues. Here the CDR3 reads CASRGRLNTEAFF. CDR3 sequence (DNA): TGCGCCAGCAGGGGCAGACTGAACACTGAAGCTTTCTTT.